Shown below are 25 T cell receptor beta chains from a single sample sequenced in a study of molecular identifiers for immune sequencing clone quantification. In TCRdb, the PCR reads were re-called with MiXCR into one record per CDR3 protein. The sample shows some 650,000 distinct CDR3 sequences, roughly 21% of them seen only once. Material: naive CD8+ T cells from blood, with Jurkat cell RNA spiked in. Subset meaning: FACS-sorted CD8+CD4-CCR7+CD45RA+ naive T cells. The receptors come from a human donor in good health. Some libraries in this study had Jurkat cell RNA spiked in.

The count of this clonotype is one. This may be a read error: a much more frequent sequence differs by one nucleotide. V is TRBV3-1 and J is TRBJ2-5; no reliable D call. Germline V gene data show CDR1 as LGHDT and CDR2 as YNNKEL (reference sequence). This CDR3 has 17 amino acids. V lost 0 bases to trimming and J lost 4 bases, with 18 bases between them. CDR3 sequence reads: CASSQDEGLYQLETQYF. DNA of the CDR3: TGTGCCAGCAGCCAAGATGAAGGCCTATACCAGCTAGAGACCCAGTACTTC.

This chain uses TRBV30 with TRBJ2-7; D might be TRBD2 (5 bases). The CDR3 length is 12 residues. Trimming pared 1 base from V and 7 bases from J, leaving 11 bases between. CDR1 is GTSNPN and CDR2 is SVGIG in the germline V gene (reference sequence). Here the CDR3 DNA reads TGTGCCTGGAGTGGTCCGGGAAGTGAGCAGTACTTC. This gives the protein CAWSGPGSEQYF.

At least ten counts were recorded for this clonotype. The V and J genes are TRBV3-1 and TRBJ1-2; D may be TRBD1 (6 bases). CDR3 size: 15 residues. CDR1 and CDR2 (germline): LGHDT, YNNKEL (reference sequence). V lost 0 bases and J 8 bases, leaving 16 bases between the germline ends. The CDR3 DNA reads TGTGCCAGCAGCCAAGATCTTGACAGGTATCGAGGCTACACCTTC. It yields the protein CASSQDLDRYRGYTF.

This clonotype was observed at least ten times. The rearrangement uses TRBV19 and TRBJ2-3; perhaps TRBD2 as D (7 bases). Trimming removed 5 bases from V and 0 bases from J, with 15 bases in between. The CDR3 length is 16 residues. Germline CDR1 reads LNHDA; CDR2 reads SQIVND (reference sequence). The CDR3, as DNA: TGTGCCAGTAGTGTATTTGGGGGGGCAAGCACAGATACGCAGTATTTT. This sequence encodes CASSVFGGASTDTQYF. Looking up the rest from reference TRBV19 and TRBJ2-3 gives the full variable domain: DGGITQSPKYLFRKEGQNVTLSCEQNLNHDAMYWYRQDPGQGLRLIYYSQIVNDFQKGDIAEGYSVSREKKESFPLTVTSAQKNPTAFYLCASSVFGGASTDTQYFGPGTRLTVL.

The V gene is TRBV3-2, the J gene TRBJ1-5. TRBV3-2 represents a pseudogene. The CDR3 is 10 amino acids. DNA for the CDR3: TGTGCCAGCAGCCAGCAGCCCCAGCATTTT. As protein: CASSQQPQHF.

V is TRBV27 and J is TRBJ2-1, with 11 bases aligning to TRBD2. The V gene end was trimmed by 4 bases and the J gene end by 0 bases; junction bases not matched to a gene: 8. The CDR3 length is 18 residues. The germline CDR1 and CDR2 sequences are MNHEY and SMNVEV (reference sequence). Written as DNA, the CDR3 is TGTGCCAGCAGTTCTCTCGGGACTAGCGGAACCTCCTACAATGAGCAGTTCTTC. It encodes CASSSLGTSGTSYNEQFF.

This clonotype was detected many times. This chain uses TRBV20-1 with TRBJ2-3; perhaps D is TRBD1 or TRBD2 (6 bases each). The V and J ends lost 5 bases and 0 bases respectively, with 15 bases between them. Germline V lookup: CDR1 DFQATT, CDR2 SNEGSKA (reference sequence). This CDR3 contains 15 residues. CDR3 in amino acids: CSAEDGGDSTDTQYF. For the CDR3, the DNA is TGCAGTGCTGAAGACGGGGGCGACAGCACAGATACGCAGTATTTT.

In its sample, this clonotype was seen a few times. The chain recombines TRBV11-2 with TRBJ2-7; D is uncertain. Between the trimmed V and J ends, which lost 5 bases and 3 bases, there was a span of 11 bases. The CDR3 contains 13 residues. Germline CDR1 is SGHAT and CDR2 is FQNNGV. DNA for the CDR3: TGTGCCAGCAGCCCAAGCCCAAACTACGAGCAGTACTTC. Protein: CASSPSPNYEQYF. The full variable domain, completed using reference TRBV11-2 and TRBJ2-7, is EAGVAQSPRYKIIEKRQSVAFWCNPISGHATLYWYQQILGQGPKLLIQFQNNGVVDDSQLPKDRFSAERLKGVDSTLKIQPAKLEDSAVYLCASSPSPNYEQYFGPGTRLTVT.

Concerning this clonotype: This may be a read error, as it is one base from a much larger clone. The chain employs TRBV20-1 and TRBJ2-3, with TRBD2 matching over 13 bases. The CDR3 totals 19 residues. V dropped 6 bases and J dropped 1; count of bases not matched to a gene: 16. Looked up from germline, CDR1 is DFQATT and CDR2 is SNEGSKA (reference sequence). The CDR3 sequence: CSASGWTSGRFNGTDTQYF. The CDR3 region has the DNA TGCAGTGCCAGTGGCTGGACTAGCGGGAGATTTAATGGCACAGATACGCAGTATTTT.

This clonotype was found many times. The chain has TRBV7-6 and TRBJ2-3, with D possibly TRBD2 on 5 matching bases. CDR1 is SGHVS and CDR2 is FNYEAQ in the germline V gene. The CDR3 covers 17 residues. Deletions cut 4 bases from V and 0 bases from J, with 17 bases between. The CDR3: CASSSLAVIPSTDTQYF. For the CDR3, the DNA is TGTGCCAGCAGCTCCCTAGCCGTTATCCCTAGCACAGATACGCAGTATTTT. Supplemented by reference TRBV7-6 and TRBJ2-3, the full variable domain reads GAGVSQSPRYKVTKRGQDVALRCDPISGHVSLYWYRQALGQGPEFLTYFNYEAQQDKSGLPNDRFSAERPEGSISTLTIQRTEQRDSAMYRCASSSLAVIPSTDTQYFGPGTRLTVL.

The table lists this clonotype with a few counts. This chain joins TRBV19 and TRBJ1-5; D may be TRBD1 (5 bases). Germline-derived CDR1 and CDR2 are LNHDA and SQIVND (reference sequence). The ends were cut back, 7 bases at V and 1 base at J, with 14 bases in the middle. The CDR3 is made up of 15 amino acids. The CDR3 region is CASTMRGTSNQPQHF. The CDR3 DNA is TGTGCCAGTACTATGAGGGGTACGAGCAATCAGCCCCAGCATTTT.

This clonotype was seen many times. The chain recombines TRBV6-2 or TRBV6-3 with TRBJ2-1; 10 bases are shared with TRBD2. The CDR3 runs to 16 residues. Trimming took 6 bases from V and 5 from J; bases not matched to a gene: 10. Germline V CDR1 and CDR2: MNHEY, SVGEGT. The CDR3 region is CASRFTAGTSDNEQFF. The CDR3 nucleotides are TGTGCCAGCAGATTCACTGCCGGGACTAGCGACAATGAGCAGTTCTTC.

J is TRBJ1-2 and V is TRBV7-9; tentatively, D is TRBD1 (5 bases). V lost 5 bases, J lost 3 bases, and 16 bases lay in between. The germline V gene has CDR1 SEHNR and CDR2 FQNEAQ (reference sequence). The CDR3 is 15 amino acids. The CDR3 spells CASSGDGAAHYGYTF. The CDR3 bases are TGTGCCAGCAGCGGGGACGGAGCAGCGCACTATGGCTACACCTTC.

Here the CDR3 DNA reads TGTGCCAGCAGTTTTTCAGGGGCCCGCCTAAACTATGGCTACACCTTC. It codes for CASSFSGARLNYGYTF. The V call is TRBV12-3 or TRBV12-4, the J call TRBJ1-2; D possibly corresponds to TRBD1 (6 bases). The CDR3 length is 16 residues. Trimming cost V 3 bases and J 2 bases, with 16 bases left between them.

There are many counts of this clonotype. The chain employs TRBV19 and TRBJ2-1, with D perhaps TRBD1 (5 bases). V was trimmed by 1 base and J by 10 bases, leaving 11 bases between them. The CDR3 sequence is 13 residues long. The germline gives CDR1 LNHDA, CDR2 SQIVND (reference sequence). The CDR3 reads CASSIGQGSEQFF. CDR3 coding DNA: TGTGCCAGTAGTATAGGTCAGGGTAGCGAGCAGTTCTTC.

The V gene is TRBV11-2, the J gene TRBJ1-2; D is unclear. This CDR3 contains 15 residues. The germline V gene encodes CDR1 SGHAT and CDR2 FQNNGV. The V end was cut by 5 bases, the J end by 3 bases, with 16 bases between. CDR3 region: CASSPLSGSYYGYTF. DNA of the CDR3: TGTGCCAGCAGCCCTCTCTCGGGGTCTTACTATGGCTACACCTTC.

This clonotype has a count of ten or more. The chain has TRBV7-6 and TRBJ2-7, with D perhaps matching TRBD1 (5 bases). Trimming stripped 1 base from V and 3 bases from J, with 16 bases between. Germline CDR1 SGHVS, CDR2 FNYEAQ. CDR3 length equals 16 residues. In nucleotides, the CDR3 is TGTGCCAGCAGCTTAGAAGGTTTGGGGCCTGGCTACGAGCAGTACTTC. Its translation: CASSLEGLGPGYEQYF.

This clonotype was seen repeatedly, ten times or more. DNA of the CDR3: TGTGCCAGCAGTCTCGGACAGAAAAACATTCAGTACTTC. Residues: CASSLGQKNIQYF. The chain couples TRBV27 to TRBJ2-4, with a tentative D call TRBD1 (6 bases). V was trimmed by 5 bases and J by 4 bases, leaving 9 bases between them. Germline V gene sequence: CDR1 MNHEY, CDR2 SMNVEV (reference sequence). The CDR3 is made up of 13 amino acids.

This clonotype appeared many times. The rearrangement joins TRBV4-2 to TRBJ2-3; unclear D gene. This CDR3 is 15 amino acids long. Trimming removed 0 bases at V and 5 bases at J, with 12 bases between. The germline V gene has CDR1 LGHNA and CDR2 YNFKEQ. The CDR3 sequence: CASSQDFLKRDTQYF. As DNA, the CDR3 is TGTGCCAGCAGCCAAGATTTCCTAAAAAGAGATACGCAGTATTTT.

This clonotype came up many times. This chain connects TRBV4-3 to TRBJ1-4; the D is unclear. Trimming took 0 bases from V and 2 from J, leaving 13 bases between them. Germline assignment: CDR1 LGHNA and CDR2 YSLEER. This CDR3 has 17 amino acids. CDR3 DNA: TGCGCCAGCAGCCAAGAAACGCTTCGAGGGACTAATGAAAAACTGTTTTTT. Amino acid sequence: CASSQETLRGTNEKLFF.

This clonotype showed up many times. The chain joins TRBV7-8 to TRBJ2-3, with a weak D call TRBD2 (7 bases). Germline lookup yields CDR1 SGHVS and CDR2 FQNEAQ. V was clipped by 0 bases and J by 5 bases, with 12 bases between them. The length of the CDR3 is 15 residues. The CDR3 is CASSLAGGQGDTQYF. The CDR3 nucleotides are TGTGCCAGCAGCTTAGCGGGGGGGCAGGGAGATACGCAGTATTTT.

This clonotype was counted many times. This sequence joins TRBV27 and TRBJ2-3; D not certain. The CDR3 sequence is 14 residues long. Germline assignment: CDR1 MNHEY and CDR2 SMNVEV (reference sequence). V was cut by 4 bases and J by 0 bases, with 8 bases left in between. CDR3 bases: TGTGCCAGCAGTTGGGCAGCTAGCACAGATACGCAGTATTTT. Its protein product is CASSWAASTDTQYF.

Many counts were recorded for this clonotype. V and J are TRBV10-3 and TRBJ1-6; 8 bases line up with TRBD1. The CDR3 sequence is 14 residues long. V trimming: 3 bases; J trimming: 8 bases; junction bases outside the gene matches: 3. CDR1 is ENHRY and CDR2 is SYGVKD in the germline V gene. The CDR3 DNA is TGTGCCATCAGTGATGGGACAGGATATTCACCCCTCCACTTT. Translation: CAISDGTGYSPLHF.

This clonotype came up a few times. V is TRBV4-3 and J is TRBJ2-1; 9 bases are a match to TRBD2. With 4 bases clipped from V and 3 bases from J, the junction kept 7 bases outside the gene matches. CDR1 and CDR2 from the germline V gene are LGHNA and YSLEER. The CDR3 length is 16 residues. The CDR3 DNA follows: TGCGCCAGCAGCCGCCAAGCGGGAGGAGTCTACAATGAGCAGTTCTTC. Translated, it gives CASSRQAGGVYNEQFF.

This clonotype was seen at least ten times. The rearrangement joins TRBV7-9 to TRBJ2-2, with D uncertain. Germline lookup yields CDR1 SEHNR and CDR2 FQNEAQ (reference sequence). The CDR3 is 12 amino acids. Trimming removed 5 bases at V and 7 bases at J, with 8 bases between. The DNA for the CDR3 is TGTGCCAGCAGCACGGCTGGCGGGGAGCTGTTTTTT. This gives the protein CASSTAGGELFF.